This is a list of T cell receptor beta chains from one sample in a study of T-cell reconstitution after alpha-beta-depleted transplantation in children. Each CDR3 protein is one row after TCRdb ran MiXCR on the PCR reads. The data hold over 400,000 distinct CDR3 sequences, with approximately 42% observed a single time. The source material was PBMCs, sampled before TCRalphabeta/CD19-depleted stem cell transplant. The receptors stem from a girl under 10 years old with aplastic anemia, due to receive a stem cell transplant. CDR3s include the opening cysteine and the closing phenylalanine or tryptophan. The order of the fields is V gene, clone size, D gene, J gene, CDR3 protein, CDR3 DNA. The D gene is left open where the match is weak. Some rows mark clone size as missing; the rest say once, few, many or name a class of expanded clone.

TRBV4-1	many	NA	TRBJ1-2	CASSQDHNRDRYGYTF	TGCGCCAGCAGCCAAGACCATAACAGGGATCGATATGGCTACACCTTC
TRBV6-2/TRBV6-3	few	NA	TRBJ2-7	CASSYSGRSSYEQYF	TGTGCCAGCAGTTACTCGGGACGATCTTCCTACGAGCAGTACTTC
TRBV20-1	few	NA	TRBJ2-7	CSARGSRAEPNYEQYF	TGCAGTGCTAGGGGATCTAGGGCTGAACCTAACTACGAGCAGTACTTC
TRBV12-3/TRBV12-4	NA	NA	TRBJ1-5	CASSEGNQPQHF	TGTGCCAGCAGTGAGGGAAATCAGCCCCAGCATTTT
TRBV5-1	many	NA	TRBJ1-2	CASTLGGQYGYTF	TGCGCCAGCACCCTCGGGGGGCAGTATGGCTACACCTTC
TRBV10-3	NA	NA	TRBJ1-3	CAISEPSSGNTIYF	TGTGCCATCAGTGAACCGAGCTCTGGAAACACCATATATTTT
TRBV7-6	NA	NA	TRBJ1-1	CASSLNRYTEAFF	TGTGCCAGCAGCTTAAATCGGTACACTGAAGCTTTCTTT
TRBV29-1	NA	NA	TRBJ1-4	CSVEDPGSPNEKLFF	TGCAGCGTTGAAGATCCGGGGAGCCCTAATGAAAAACTGTTTTTT
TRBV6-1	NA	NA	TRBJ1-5	CASSAQGGGNQPQHF	TGTGCCAGCAGTGCACAGGGAGGAGGGAATCAGCCCCAGCATTTT
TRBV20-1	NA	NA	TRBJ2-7	CSARDRIGIYYEQYF	TGCAGTGCTAGAGATCGAATAGGGATCTACTACGAGCAGTACTTC
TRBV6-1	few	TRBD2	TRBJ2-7	CASRRLAGVHEQYF	TGTGCCAGCAGACGACTAGCGGGAGTCCACGAGCAGTACTTC